The present T cell receptor (beta chain) was sequenced within a study of T cell repertoires in cytomegalovirus infection. On the study more broadly: Matching HLA type, along with CMV infection, was indicated by public TCR beta signatures. Study observations and caveats: In two of eight donors, the top clonotype was HLA-C-restricted CMV-specific. Cumulative frequency of public TCR beta families picked out carriers of CMV plus the relevant HLA.

With regard to this clonotype: Its specificity is not known. It may be a read error: a sequence one base away is much more abundant.

CDR1 is DFQATT and CDR2 is SNEGSKA in the germline V gene (reference sequence). The CDR3 is made up of 14 amino acids. TCRdb reanalysed the reads using MiXCR and keeps one entry per CDR3 protein. The sample records about 240,000 distinct CDR3 sequences, around 6.2% being singletons. The TCR was taken from a human donor in good health (CMV status not recorded). Some clones in this sample may be carry-over from other donors' samples. The chain combines TRBV20-1 with TRBJ1-5, with a weak D call TRBD1 (5 bases). Sequencing input: PBMCs. CDR3 sequence (DNA): TGCAGTGCTCTCGGGGACTCGAGCAATCAGCCCCAGGATTTT. Amino acid sequence: CSALGDSSNQPQDF.